Listed below are T cell receptor beta chains from one sample, sequenced in a study of beta chain features in type 1 diabetes. Sequencing was performed with immunoSEQ multiplex PCR; in TCRdb, only in-frame clones are kept and a portion is missing. The sample lists hundreds of thousands of clones, about 70% seen once, with almost 0.055% in the top ten. Sequenced: naive CD4+ T cells from blood. The receptors shown here come from a man aged 25-45 years in good health. The conserved cysteine and the conserved F or W are not part of the CDR3 here.

TRBV4-2	TRBJ2-7	ASSHLDRERDEQY
TRBV5-1	TRBJ2-3	ASGRGPTVADTQY
TRBV30	TRBJ2-2	AWSRAGELF
TRBV5-1	TRBJ2-3	ASSSGGLTDTQY
TRBV30	TRBJ2-2	AWSVRGAGELF
TRBV30	TRBJ2-3	AWSRGTVRIGDTQY
TRBV10-3	TRBJ2-1	AISSPWQQFEQF
TRBV30	TRBJ2-3	AWGGSTDTQY
TRBV20-1	TRBJ2-1	SSSLNEQF
TRBV4-2	TRBJ2-1	ASSQVLERKYNEQF
TRBV7-2	TRBJ2-5	ASSYRPSGDQETQY
TRBV25-1	TRBJ1-1	ASSATGGYGAF
TRBV9	TRBJ2-3	ASSPRGVALTDTQY
TRBV4-1	TRBJ2-4	ASSQVDASQGAKNIQY
TRBV10-3	TRBJ2-5	AISGLDKETQY
TRBV30	TRBJ1-5	AWSGVQSNQPQH
TRBV29-1	TRBJ2-1	SGGGIVDEQF
TRBV30	TRBJ1-1	AWCRRETEAF
TRBV9	TRBJ2-3	ASSSTSESTDTQY
TRBV5-1	TRBJ2-5	ASSSQGLQETQY
TRBV7-8	TRBJ2-5	ASSQEFGETQY
TRBV29-1	TRBJ2-7	SVAGARYEQY
TRBV29-1	TRBJ1-2	SVSGVTNYGYT
TRBV29-1	TRBJ2-1	SVDTLVAVYNEQF
TRBV13	TRBJ2-3	ASSVTSGASTDTQY
TRBV4-3	TRBJ2-7	ASSQDRAGGYEQY
TRBV11-2	TRBJ2-3	ASSLVAGDPTDTQY
TRBV12-5	TRBJ2-5	ASGQGSGETQY
TRBV7-6	TRBJ1-1	ASSPGQPPPEAF